This TCR beta chain was identified during a study of regulatory T cells in long-lasting Graves disease. This CDR3 contains 14 residues. Trimming pared 0 bases from V and 4 bases from J, leaving 10 bases between. The germline V gene encodes CDR1 SGHRS and CDR2 YFSETQ. This clonotype has at least ten counts. Sequencing libraries for TCR beta were prepared with iRepertoire HTBI primers and Arm-PCR of CDR3 regions. One entry per CDR3 protein results from TCRdb running MiXCR on the multiplex PCR reads. This sample carries around 480,000 distinct CDR3 sequences, about a sixth of them seen once, and the ten largest clones take 12%. Stated time point: newly diagnosed GD, antithyroid drugs for less than 3 months. From RNA extracted from PBMCs, the TCR library was made. The same sample was also studied in work on T cells in Graves' hyperthyroidism and ophthalmopathy. That source adds: Onset of ophthalmopathy came a median roughly 6.9 months after the model predicted it.

The gene calls are TRBV5-1 and TRBJ1-1; D may be TRBD1 (6 bases). The material was peripheral blood mononuclear cells (PBMCs), obtained at new diagnosis, from a patient treated with antithyroid drugs. The origin of this receptor is a man aged 40-49 years with Graves disease. The CDR3 nucleotides are TGCGCCAGCAGCTTGGCCAGGGGCGGCACTGAAGCTTTCTTT. This translates into CASSLARGGTEAFF.